This TCR beta chain was sequenced in a study of blood T cell repertoires in COVID-19. Study as a whole: COVID-19 samples from acute and convalescent phases originated in the United States, Italy and Spain.

Per the study methods: It was from reference gene primer amplification that nucleated cell counts were estimated. The table came from immunoSEQ multiplex PCR; TCRdb's copy has only in-frame clones and leaves some out. V, J and clone size were drawn from that table, and D and trimming were deduced from the DNA. The sample includes more than 100,000 clones, 90% of them seen just once. This clone is a singleton in its sample. Germline trimming cut 8 bases from V and 1 base from J; bases unmatched to any gene: 3. This CDR3 contains 14 residues. Germline V gene data show CDR1 as SGDLS and CDR2 as YYNGEE. The material sequenced was peripheral blood. This clonotype originated in an older woman with COVID-19, enrolled during active disease. The genes are TRBV9 and TRBJ2-1, with 10 bases identical to TRBD2. CDR3 coding DNA: TGTGCCAGTACTAGCGGGGAATCCTACAATGAGCAGTTCTTC. It codes for CASTSGESYNEQFF.